This section outlines one TCR beta chain sequence together with its context. This record belongs to a study of blood T cell repertoires in COVID-19. Across the whole study: Both acute and convalescent COVID-19 samples were obtained from the United States, Italy and Spain. In each case, the material was cDNA or gDNA derived from T cells, B-cell-depleted T cells, or PBMCs.

As originally analysed: Amplifying reference gene primers gave estimates of nucleated cell counts. Data came from immunoSEQ multiplex PCR; TCRdb stores just in-frame clones and leaves some out. The DNA gave D and trimming, while V, J and clone size come from that table. The sample holds about 200,000 clones, around 80% seen once. Per germline, CDR1 LNHDA and CDR2 SQIVND (reference sequence). The CDR3 is made up of 15 amino acids. Germline trimming cut 10 bases from V and 4 bases from J; bases unmatched to any gene: 11. Sequencing input: peripheral blood. This TCR derives from a woman at least 80 years old with acute or convalescent COVID-19. This sequence joins TRBV19 and TRBJ2-1; 9 positions agree with TRBD1. In nucleotides, the CDR3 is TGTGCCACCCTTGAGGCAGGACAGGGGTACAATGAGCAGTTCTTC. This gives the protein CATLEAGQGYNEQFF. The full variable domain, rest sourced from reference TRBV19 and TRBJ2-1, is DGGITQSPKYLFRKEGQNVTLSCEQNLNHDAMYWYRQDPGQGLRLIYYSQIVNDFQKGDIAEGYSVSREKKESFPLTVTSAQKNPTAFYLCATLEAGQGYNEQFFGPGTRLTVL.